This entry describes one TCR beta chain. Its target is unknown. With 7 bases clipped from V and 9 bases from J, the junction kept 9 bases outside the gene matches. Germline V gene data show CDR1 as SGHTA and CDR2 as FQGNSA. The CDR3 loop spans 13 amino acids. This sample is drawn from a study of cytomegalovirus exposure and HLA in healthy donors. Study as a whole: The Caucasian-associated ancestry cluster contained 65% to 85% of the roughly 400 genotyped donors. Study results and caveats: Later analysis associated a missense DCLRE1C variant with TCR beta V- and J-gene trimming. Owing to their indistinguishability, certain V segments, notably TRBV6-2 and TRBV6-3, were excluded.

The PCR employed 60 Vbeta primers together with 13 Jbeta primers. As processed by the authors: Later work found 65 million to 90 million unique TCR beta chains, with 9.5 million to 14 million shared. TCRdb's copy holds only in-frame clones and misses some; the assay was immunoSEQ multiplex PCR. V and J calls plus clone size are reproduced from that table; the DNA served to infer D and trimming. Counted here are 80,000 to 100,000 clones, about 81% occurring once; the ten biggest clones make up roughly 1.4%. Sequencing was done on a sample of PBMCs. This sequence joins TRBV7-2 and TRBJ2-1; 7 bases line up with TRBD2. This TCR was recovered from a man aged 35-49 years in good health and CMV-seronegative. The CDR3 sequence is CASNPSGVGEQFF. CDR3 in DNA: TGTGCCAGCAACCCCAGCGGGGTAGGTGAGCAGTTCTTC.